These 4 T cell receptor beta chains originate from one sample sequenced in a study of blood T cell repertoires in COVID-19. Libraries were prepared by immunoSEQ multiplex PCR; TCRdb keeps only in-frame clonotypes and omits some of them. The table shows about 300,000 clones, with just under 90% occurring only once. Sequencing was carried out using peripheral blood. The receptors come from a young woman with COVID-19, enrolled during active disease.

The CDR3 is CASSKGSSQGTGNTIYF. The CDR3 DNA reads as TGTGCCAGCAGCAAAGGGTCTTCACAGGGAACTGGAAACACCATATATTTT. The chain recombines TRBV21-1 with TRBJ1-3; TRBD1 is the table's D call, not checked against the DNA. TRBV21-1 corresponds to a pseudogene. This CDR3 has 17 residues.

Only a few counts were recorded for this clone. The chain combines TRBV3-1 (or the pseudogene TRBV3-2) with TRBJ1-6; D is unresolved. CDR3 length: 15 residues. The V and J ends lost 0 bases and 6 bases respectively, with 9 bases between them. The germline V gene encodes CDR1 LGHDT and CDR2 YNNKEL (reference sequence). In DNA, the CDR3 is TGTGCCAGCAGCCAAGATCCGTCCGGTAATTCACCCCTCCACTTT. Residues: CASSQDPSGNSPLHF.

The chain uses TRBV5-4 and TRBJ1-3; 7 bases map to TRBD1. The CDR3 covers 14 residues. Germline V gene data show CDR1 as SGHNT and CDR2 as YYREEE (reference sequence). Unmatched junction bases numbered 4, after V lost 6 bases and J lost 1 base. This chain's CDR3 is CASTKTGSGNTIYF. As DNA, the CDR3 is TGTGCCAGCACCAAGACAGGGTCTGGAAACACCATATATTTT.

The genes are TRBV5-5 and TRBJ1-3; tentative D call: TRBD1 (6 bases). Germline CDR1 SGHKS, CDR2 YYEKEE (reference sequence). The germline V and J ends were trimmed by 4 bases and 2 bases, with 16 bases remaining between them. The length of the CDR3 is 16 residues. The CDR3 loop is CASSNPLRGTGNTIYF. The CDR3 DNA reads TGTGCCAGCAGCAACCCACTCAGGGGAACTGGAAACACCATATATTTT.